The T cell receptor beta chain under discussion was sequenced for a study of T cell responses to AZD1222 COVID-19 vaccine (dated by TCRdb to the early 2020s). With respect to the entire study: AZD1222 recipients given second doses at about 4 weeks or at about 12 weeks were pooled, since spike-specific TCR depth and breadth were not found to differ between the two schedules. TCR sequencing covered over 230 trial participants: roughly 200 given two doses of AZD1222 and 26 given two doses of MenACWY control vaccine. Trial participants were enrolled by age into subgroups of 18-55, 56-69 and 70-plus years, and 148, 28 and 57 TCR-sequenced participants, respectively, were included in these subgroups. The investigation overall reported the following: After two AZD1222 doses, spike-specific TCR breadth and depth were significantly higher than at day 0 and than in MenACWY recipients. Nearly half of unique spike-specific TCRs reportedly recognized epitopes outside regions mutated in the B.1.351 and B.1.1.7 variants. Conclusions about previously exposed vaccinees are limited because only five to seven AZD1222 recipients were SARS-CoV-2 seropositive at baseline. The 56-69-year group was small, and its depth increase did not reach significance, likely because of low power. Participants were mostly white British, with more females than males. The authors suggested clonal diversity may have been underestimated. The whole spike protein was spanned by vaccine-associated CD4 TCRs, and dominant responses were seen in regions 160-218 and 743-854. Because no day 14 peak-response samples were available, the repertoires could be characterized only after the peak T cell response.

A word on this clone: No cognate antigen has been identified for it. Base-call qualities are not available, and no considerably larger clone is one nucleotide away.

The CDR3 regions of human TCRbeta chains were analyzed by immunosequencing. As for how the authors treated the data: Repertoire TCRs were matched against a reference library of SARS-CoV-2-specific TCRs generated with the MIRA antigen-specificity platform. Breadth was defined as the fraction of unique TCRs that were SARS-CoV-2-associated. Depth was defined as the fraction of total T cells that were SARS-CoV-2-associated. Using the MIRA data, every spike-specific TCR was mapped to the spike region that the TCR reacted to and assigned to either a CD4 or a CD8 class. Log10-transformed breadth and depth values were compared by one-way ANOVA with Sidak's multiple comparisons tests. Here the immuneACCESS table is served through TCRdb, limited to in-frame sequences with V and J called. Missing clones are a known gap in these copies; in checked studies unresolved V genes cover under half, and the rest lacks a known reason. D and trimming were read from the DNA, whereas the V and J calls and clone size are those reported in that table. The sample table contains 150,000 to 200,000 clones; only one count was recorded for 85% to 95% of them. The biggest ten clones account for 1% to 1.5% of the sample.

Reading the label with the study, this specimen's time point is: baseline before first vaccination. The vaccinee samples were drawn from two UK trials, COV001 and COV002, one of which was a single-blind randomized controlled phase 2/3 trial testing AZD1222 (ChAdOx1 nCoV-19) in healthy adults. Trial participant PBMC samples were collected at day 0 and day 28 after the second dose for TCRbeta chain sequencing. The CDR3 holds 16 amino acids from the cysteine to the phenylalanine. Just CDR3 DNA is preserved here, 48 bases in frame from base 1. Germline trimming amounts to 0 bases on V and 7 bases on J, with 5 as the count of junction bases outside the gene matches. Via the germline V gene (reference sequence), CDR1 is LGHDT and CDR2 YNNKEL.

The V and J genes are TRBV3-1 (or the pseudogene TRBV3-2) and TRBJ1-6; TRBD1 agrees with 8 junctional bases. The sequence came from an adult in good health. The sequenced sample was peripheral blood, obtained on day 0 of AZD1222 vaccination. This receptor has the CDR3 CASSQDWTGKNSPLHF. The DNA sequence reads TGTGCCAGCAGCCAAGATTGGACAGGGAAGAATTCACCCCTCCACTTT.